One sample yielded the 14 T cell receptor beta chains listed below, sequenced in a study of cytomegalovirus exposure and HLA in healthy donors. Primers for the PCR totalled 60 Vbeta and 13 Jbeta. Some clones are missing from TCRdb's copy, which holds only in-frame ones; the method was immunoSEQ multiplex PCR. Here the sample spans some 140,000 clones, 70% to 85% being singletons. Material: PBMCs. Every receptor here comes from a man between 25 and 39 years old in good health and CMV-seronegative.

The chain has TRBV4-2 and TRBJ1-1; D perhaps matches TRBD1 (6 bases). CDR1 and CDR2 (germline): LGHNA, YNFKEQ. The germline V and J ends were trimmed by 0 bases and 11 bases, with 13 bases remaining between them. The CDR3 covers 13 residues. This CDR3 is CASSQERGLGAFF. CDR3 nucleotide sequence: TGTGCCAGCAGCCAAGAGAGGGGGTTGGGTGCTTTCTTT.

The rearrangement joins TRBV5-5 to TRBJ2-1; D is perhaps TRBD1 (5 bases). The CDR3 covers 15 residues. Trimming removed 4 bases from V and 4 bases from J, with 15 bases in between. Germline CDR1 and CDR2: SGHKS and YYEKEE (reference sequence). CDR3 DNA: TGTGCCAGCAGCCCCGGGCAGGGCCTTTACAATGAGCAGTTCTTC. Residues: CASSPGQGLYNEQFF.

About this clone: One end of the junction varies from germline; a read error may be responsible. This chain links TRBV7-9 with TRBJ2-1; the match to TRBD2 covers 8 bases. The germline V gene has CDR1 SEHNR and CDR2 FQNEAQ (reference sequence). The CDR3 is 14 amino acids. The DNA of the CDR3 is TGTGCCAGCAGCCTAGCCGGGGGGGACAATGAGCAGTTCTTC. It yields the protein CASSLAGGDNEQFF. Drawing the rest from reference TRBV7-9 and TRBJ2-1, the complete variable domain is DTGVSQNPRHKITKRGQNVTFRCDPISEHNRLYWYRQTLGQGPEFLTYFQNEAQLEKSRLLSDRFSAERPKGSFSTLEIQRTEQGDSAMYLCASSLAGGDNEQFFGPGTRLTVL.

The chain recombines TRBV29-1 with TRBJ2-1, with unresolved D. Between the trimmed V and J ends, which lost 3 bases and 15 bases, there was a span of 12 bases. The CDR3 runs to 10 residues. Germline assignment: CDR1 SQVTM and CDR2 ANQGSEA. As DNA, the CDR3 is TGCAGCGTTGAGAAGGCAGGCTTGTTCTTC. Translating gives CSVEKAGLFF.

This rearrangement joins TRBV7-9 to TRBJ1-6; D not certain. V was cut by 6 bases and J by 3 bases, with 12 bases left in between. This CDR3 comprises 15 residues. Germline V gene data show CDR1 as SEHNR and CDR2 as FQNEAQ (reference sequence). CDR3 loop: CASSREAGYNSPLHF. Here the CDR3 DNA reads TGTGCCAGCAGTCGCGAGGCGGGCTATAATTCACCCCTCCACTTT. Filled out from reference TRBV7-9 and TRBJ1-6, the complete variable domain reads DTGVSQNPRHKITKRGQNVTFRCDPISEHNRLYWYRQTLGQGPEFLTYFQNEAQLEKSRLLSDRFSAERPKGSFSTLEIQRTEQGDSAMYLCASSREAGYNSPLHFGNGTRLTVT.

The gene calls are TRBV6-4 and TRBJ2-7, with 10 bases that match TRBD1. From germline, CDR1 is MRHNA and CDR2 SNTAGT. The V segment lost 4 bases and the J segment 4 bases; nucleotides outside the gene matches: 4. The CDR3 has 14 residues. The CDR3 sequence: CASSVGDRGYEQYF. CDR3 bases: TGTGCCAGCAGTGTAGGGGACAGGGGTTACGAGCAGTACTTC.

This clone was seen a few times. The chain is built from TRBV5-1 and TRBJ2-3, with 8 bases identical to TRBD2. V shed 0 bases and J 2 bases; nucleotides not matched to a gene: 5. The CDR3 has 16 amino acids. Looked up from germline, CDR1 is SGHRS and CDR2 is YFSETQ. The CDR3 nucleotides read TGCGCCAGCAGCTTGGCGGGCGGGGGGTTCACAGATACGCAGTATTTT. Translation: CASSLAGGGFTDTQYF.

J is TRBJ1-2 and V is TRBV5-6; a weak D match, TRBD1 (5 bases). Between the trimmed V and J ends, which lost 3 bases and 4 bases, there was a span of 13 bases. This CDR3 region has 14 residues. Germline CDR1 SGHDT, CDR2 YYEEEE. The DNA of the CDR3 is TGTGCCAGCAGCTCTATTCCGGACACCTATGGCTACACCTTC. As protein: CASSSIPDTYGYTF.

The chain combines TRBV4-1 with TRBJ1-2, with D perhaps TRBD1 (5 bases). The CDR3 runs to 16 residues. Per the germline V gene, CDR1 is MGHRA and CDR2 is YSYEKL. V was clipped by 0 bases and J by 1 base, with 12 bases between them. This chain's CDR3 is CASSQDSTAINYGYTF. The CDR3 coding sequence is TGCGCCAGCAGCCAAGATTCGACAGCAATTAACTATGGCTACACCTTC.

The chain employs TRBV30 and TRBJ1-4; possible D gene TRBD1, 5 bases. In germline, CDR1 is GTSNPN, CDR2 SVGIG (reference sequence). The CDR3 is made up of 13 amino acids. The CDR3 DNA reads TGTGCACTTTCCCCCGGGGGAAATGAAAAACTGTTTTTT. This encodes CALSPGGNEKLFF.

The rearrangement links TRBV5-5 to TRBJ1-1; the D gene is possibly TRBD1 (6 bases). Germline lookup yields CDR1 SGHKS and CDR2 YYEKEE (reference sequence). The length of the CDR3 is 17 residues. Trimming stripped 2 bases from V and 2 bases from J, with 19 bases between. The CDR3 region has the DNA TGTGCCAGCAGCTTCCCCAGATCTGGGACATCAAACACTGAAGCTTTCTTT. Translation gives CASSFPRSGTSNTEAFF.

This sequence joins TRBV28 and TRBJ1-6; 10 bases fit TRBD1. CDR1 and CDR2 (germline): MDHEN, SYDVKM. The CDR3 length is 15 residues. The V segment lost 7 bases and the J segment 7 bases; nucleotides outside the gene matches: 7. The CDR3 here is CASNLPGQGNSPLHF. Here the CDR3 DNA reads TGTGCCAGCAACCTTCCGGGACAGGGGAATTCACCCCTCCACTTT.

The CDR3 reads CASSFAGGPGYEQYF. The CDR3 region has the DNA TGTGCCAGCAGCTTCGCGGGGGGGCCCGGGTACGAGCAGTACTTC. V gene TRBV7-3 combines with J gene TRBJ2-7; 9 nucleotides match TRBD2. The CDR3 has 15 amino acids. Germline CDR1 is SGHTA and CDR2 is FQGTGA. The V gene end was trimmed by 3 bases and the J gene end by 4 bases; junction bases not matched to a gene: 7.

For this clone: Sequence at one end of the junction differs from germline and may be a read error. J is TRBJ2-7 and V is TRBV7-9, with D tentatively TRBD1 (5 bases). The CDR3 has 12 residues. CDR1 and CDR2 from the germline V gene are SEHNR and FQNEAQ (reference sequence). CDR3 sequence reads: CSSSSSGYEQYF. The CDR3 DNA is TGTTCCAGCAGCTCCTCAGGGTACGAGCAGTACTTC.